Listed here is a single T cell receptor beta chain. Its antigen remains unidentified. J was trimmed by 0 bases and V by 2 bases; bases with no gene match: 8. The germline CDR1 and CDR2 sequences are SGHNT and YYREEE (reference sequence). The length of the CDR3 is 17 residues. The source of the sample is a study of cytomegalovirus exposure and HLA in healthy donors. The study ran its PCR with 60 Vbeta and 13 Jbeta primers. Data came from immunoSEQ multiplex PCR; TCRdb stores just in-frame clones and leaves some out. The sample yields a few hundred thousand clones, around 75% seen once. Study observations and caveats: With high specificity and sensitivity, the classifier reportedly diagnosed cytomegalovirus status. In vitro work confirmed that a few CMV-associated chains recognize CMV antigens. Most TCR sequences were seen very rarely across donors, but some public TCRs occurred in many.

The chain joins TRBV5-4 to TRBJ1-3; 7 nucleotides match TRBD1. Source material: PBMCs. This sequence originates from a woman between 25 and 40 years old in good health and CMV-seronegative. CDR3 DNA sequence: TGTGCCAGCAGCTTAGGGATGGGACAGAGCTCTGGAAACACCATATATTTT. Translating it yields CASSLGMGQSSGNTIYF.